This T cell receptor (beta chain) was recovered during a study of CD8 T cells in Susac syndrome. In the study overall: The Susac syndrome patients were therapy-naive, on corticosteroids, or on intravenous immunoglobulin alone at blood draw.

The RNA input was roughly 0.45 to 1 ug, and it was reverse transcribed with random hexamers. By means of immunoSEQ multiplex PCR, TCR beta CDR3 spanning 54 Vbeta and 13 Jbeta underwent amplification. TCRdb independently ran MiXCR on the immunoSEQ multiplex PCR reads; one entry per CDR3 protein. The sample holds roughly 110,000 distinct CDR3 sequences; roughly 95% are singletons and the top ten take 0.4% to 0.5%. Study conclusions and caveats: Detection of Susac-specific public clones gave 15 to 20 in total CD8+ repertoires and about 5 in CD8+ TEMRA repertoires.

A word on this clonotype: Its antigen is currently unknown.

The CDR3 extends over 18 amino acids. Germline lookup yields CDR1 ENHRY and CDR2 SYGVKD. V trimming: 0 bases; J trimming: 2 bases; junction bases outside the gene matches: 7. Sequencing of TCR beta was performed on blood CD8+ and CD4+ T cells. The V gene is TRBV10-3, the J gene TRBJ2-5, with 12 bases identical to TRBD2. Sample: CD8+ T cells from PBMCs. The receptor was isolated from a human donor with Susac syndrome. CDR3 coding DNA: TGTGCCATCAGTGAGTCACGACTAGCGGGGGTACCTCAAGAGACCCAGTACTTC. Residues: CAISESRLAGVPQETQYF.